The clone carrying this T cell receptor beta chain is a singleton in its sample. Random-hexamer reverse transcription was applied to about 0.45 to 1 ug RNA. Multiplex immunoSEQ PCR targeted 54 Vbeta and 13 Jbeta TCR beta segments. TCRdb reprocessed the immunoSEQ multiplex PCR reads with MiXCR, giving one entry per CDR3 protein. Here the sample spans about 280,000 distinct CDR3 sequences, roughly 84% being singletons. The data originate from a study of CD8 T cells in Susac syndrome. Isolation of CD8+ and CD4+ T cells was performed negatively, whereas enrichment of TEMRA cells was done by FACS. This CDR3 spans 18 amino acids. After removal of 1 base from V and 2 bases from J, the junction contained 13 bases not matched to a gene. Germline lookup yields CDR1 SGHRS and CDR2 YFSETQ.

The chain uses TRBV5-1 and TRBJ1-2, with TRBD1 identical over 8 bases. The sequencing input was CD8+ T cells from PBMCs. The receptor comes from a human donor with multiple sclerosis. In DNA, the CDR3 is TGCGCCAGCAGCTTGCAGTCGGACAGGGCCCGCCGAAACTATGGCTACACCTTC. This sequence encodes CASSLQSDRARRNYGYTF.